The rows below give T cell receptor beta chains drawn from one sample of a study of T-cell memory formation after mild COVID-19. TCRdb analysed the 5' RACE reads with MiXCR anew, one entry per CDR3 protein. The sample yields approximately 150,000 distinct CDR3 sequences, 6% to 7% seen once. Sequencing was done on a sample of PBMCs or a T cell subset sorted from them (not recorded which). These TCRs come from an adult woman who had mild COVID-19 (a few samples of this study predate the infection). Cell type and time point are not known. The CDR3 runs from the conserved cysteine through the conserved F or W. D genes are given only for firm matches. Some rows have no size entry. The others give once, few or many, or a class for an expanded clone.

>-|-|TRBJ2-5|TRBV25-1
TGTGCCAGCAGTATGTCAGGGGCCGAGACCCAGTACTTC
CASSMSGAETQYF
>many|TRBD1|TRBJ2-7|TRBV7-8
TGTGCCAGCAGCTCGGTGAGGACAGGGTGGATGGACGAGCAGTACTTC
CASSSVRTGWMDEQYF
>-|-|TRBJ1-1|TRBV28
TGTGCCACAGACACGAACACTGAAGCTTTCTTT
CATDTNTEAFF
>few|-|TRBJ2-1|TRBV7-2
TGTGCCAGCAGCTTAGTGAACGGGCAGTTCTTC
CASSLVNGQFF
>-|TRBD2|TRBJ2-5|TRBV27
TGTGCCAGCAGCAGCTTGGGGACTATCCAGGAGACCCAGTACTTC
CASSSLGTIQETQYF
>many|-|TRBJ2-7|TRBV6-1
TGTGCCAGCAGTGAAGGGGACCGAGCCTACGAGCAGTACTTC
CASSEGDRAYEQYF
>few|-|TRBJ2-2|TRBV20-1
TGCAGTGCTAGAACCTCTCTCACCGGGGAGCTGTTTTTT
CSARTSLTGELFF
>many|TRBD1|TRBJ2-5|TRBV7-9
TGTGCCAGCAGCAAGGGACAGGGGGAGACCCAGTACTTC
CASSKGQGETQYF
>-|TRBD1|TRBJ1-4|TRBV7-6
TGTGCCAGCAGTCAAAGGACAGGTCCGGATGAAAAACTGTTTTTT
CASSQRTGPDEKLFF
>few|-|TRBJ2-1|TRBV20-1
TGCAGTGCTAGAACTAGTCAACGCTGGGGGCAGTTCTTC
CSARTSQRWGQFF
>many|-|TRBJ2-7|TRBV5-8
TGTGCCAGCAGCGGCGGACAAAATCTCTACGAGCAGTACTTC
CASSGGQNLYEQYF
>few|-|TRBJ1-1|TRBV12-3/TRBV12-4
TGTGCCAGCAGTTTCACGGTACATAACACTGAAGCTTTCTTT
CASSFTVHNTEAFF
>many|-|TRBJ2-4|TRBV12-3/TRBV12-4
TGTGCCAGCAGTTTAAGCAGTTTCGGCATTCAGTACTTC
CASSLSSFGIQYF
>few|-|TRBJ1-1|TRBV4-3
TGCGCCAGCAGCCAAGATGCCCTGGCGAACACTGAAGCTTTCTTT
CASSQDALANTEAFF
>many|TRBD2|TRBJ2-7|TRBV5-1
TGCGCCAGCAGCGTTAGCGGGGGGCCCACCTACGAGCAGTACTTC
CASSVSGGPTYEQYF
>-|TRBD2|TRBJ2-3|TRBV12-3/TRBV12-4
TGTGCCAGCAGGAAAAGCGGGGGGGGCACAGATACGCAGTATTTT
CASRKSGGGTDTQYF
>few|TRBD2|TRBJ2-1|TRBV27
TGTGCCAGCTCTCGGAGGGGTAGCGGGAGAGGCAATGAGCAGTTCTTC
CASSRRGSGRGNEQFF